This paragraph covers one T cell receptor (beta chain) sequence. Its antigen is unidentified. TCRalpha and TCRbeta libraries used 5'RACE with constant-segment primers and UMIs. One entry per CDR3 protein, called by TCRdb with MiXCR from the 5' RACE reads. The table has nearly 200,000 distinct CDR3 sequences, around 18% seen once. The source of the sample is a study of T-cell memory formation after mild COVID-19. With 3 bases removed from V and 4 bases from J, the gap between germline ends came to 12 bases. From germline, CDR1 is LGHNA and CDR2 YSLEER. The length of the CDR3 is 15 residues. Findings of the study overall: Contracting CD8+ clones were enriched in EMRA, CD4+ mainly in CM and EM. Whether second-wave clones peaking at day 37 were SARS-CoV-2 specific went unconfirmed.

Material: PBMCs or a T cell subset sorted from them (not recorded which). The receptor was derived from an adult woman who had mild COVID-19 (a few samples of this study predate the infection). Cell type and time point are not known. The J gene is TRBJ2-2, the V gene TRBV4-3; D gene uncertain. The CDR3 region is CASSQDRLGTGELFF. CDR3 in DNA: TGCGCCAGCAGCCAGGACCGACTGGGCACCGGGGAGCTGTTTTTT.